This T cell receptor beta chain was obtained from a study of siplizumab effects on memory and regulatory T cells. The table came from immunoSEQ multiplex PCR; TCRdb's copy has only in-frame clones and leaves some out. This table has 50,000 or so clones, roughly 87% appearing once. The CDR3 is 12 amino acids. V lost 1 base and J 5 bases, leaving 2 bases between the germline ends. Per the germline V gene, CDR1 is MGHRA and CDR2 is YSYEKL. Sequencing input: naive CD8+ T cells sorted from blood. This sequence joins TRBV4-1 and TRBJ2-2; no definite D call. The receptor was isolated from a human donor in good health. The CDR3 protein is CASSQGTGELFF. CDR3 nucleotides: TGCGCCAGCAGCCAAGGTACCGGGGAGCTGTTTTTT.